This T cell receptor beta chain was recovered during a study of blood T cells in healthy people across ages. Study as a whole: Template switching picked up about one barcoded beta molecule for each two T cells. Notes on the study in general: With naive T cell percentage, TCR beta diversity showed a strong correlation.

A sample-barcoded 5' primer and a J-beta primer mix were used in a second PCR of roughly 7 to 12 cycles. Every sample gave at least 2.5 million paired-end reads containing CDR3. Each CDR3 protein gets one entry after TCRdb re-called the 5' RACE reads with MiXCR. The sample has some 1.8 million distinct CDR3 sequences, around 42% seen once. Looked up from germline, CDR1 is MNHEY and CDR2 is SVGEGT. V was clipped by 8 bases and J by 6 bases, with 11 bases between them. This CDR3 has 11 residues. As to this clonotype: Its target is unknown.

Donors were healthy Caucasian individuals from Russia aged about 6 to 90. Sequenced material: blood. The sequence was obtained from a human donor in good health. This rearrangement joins TRBV6-2 or TRBV6-3 to TRBJ2-7; D perhaps matches TRBD2 (5 bases). The chain's CDR3 is CASFWGAEQYF. In DNA, the CDR3 is TGTGCCAGCTTCTGGGGAGCCGAGCAGTACTTC.